Shown below are 23 T cell receptor beta chains from a single sample sequenced in a study of blood T cell repertoires in COVID-19. The assay was immunoSEQ multiplex PCR, and TCRdb's table has in-frame clones only and misses some. The data show more than 20,000 clones, with approximately 77% seen just once and roughly 15% held by the top ten. Sequencing was carried out using peripheral blood. The receptors stem from an elderly man with active or convalescent COVID-19.

This clone came up a few times. The chain is built from TRBV4-1 and TRBJ1-2, with TRBD1 matching over 7 bases. V trimming: 0 bases; J trimming: 4 bases; junction bases outside the gene matches: 8. The CDR3 is made up of 16 amino acids. Germline-derived CDR1 and CDR2 are MGHRA and YSYEKL. The CDR3 is CASSQENRGYSYGYTF. Written as DNA, the CDR3 is TGCGCCAGCAGCCAAGAGAACAGGGGATATTCCTATGGCTACACCTTC.

This rearrangement joins TRBV11-2 to TRBJ1-1, with D possibly matching TRBD1 (5 bases). V shed 1 base and J shed 5 bases, with 11 bases lying between them. This CDR3 has 14 amino acids. Germline values: CDR1 SGHAT, CDR2 FQNNGV. The CDR3 reads CASSLAGGRTEAFF. The CDR3 bases are TGTGCCAGCAGCTTAGCGGGGGGGAGGACTGAAGCTTTCTTT.

A single count supports this clone. The V and J genes are TRBV4-3 and TRBJ1-2; 9 positions agree with TRBD1. The trim removed 3 bases at V and 4 bases at J, leaving 6 bases unmatched. Germline V gene sequence: CDR1 LGHNA, CDR2 YSLEER. The CDR3 spans 15 residues. The CDR3 spells CASSQDRGEVYGYTF. CDR3 in DNA: TGCGCCAGCAGCCAGGACAGGGGAGAGGTCTATGGCTACACCTTC.

The J gene is TRBJ2-5, the V gene TRBV27; 15 bases align to TRBD2. Per the germline V gene, CDR1 is MNHEY and CDR2 is SMNVEV (reference sequence). Unmatched junction bases numbered 5, after V lost 5 bases and J lost 1 base. The CDR3 runs to 17 residues. The CDR3 DNA reads TGTGCCAGCAGTCCATCGGGACTAGCGGGGGGCCAAGAGACCCAGTACTTC. Translated: CASSPSGLAGGQETQYF.

The rearrangement links TRBV11-3 to TRBJ1-1; no firm D call. V was pared by 5 bases and J by 0 bases, with 10 bases between. CDR1 is SGHNT, CDR2 YENEEA, per germline. The CDR3 length is 14 residues. CDR3 bases: TGTGCCAGCAGCCAAGACGGGTTGAACACTGAAGCTTTCTTT. Protein sequence: CASSQDGLNTEAFF.

The J gene is TRBJ1-2, the V gene TRBV12-3 or TRBV12-4; the match to TRBD1 covers 7 bases. Unmatched junction bases numbered 7, after V lost 7 bases and J lost 8 bases. The CDR3 contains 12 residues. CDR3 nucleotide sequence: TGTGCCAGCAAACTGACAGGGCCAGGCTACACCTTC. Translated: CASKLTGPGYTF.

The chain is built from TRBV28 and TRBJ2-6; TRBD1 aligns across 7 bases. V gave up 6 bases and J gave up 4 bases; unmatched junction bases: 6. Germline V gene sequence: CDR1 MDHEN, CDR2 SYDVKM. The CDR3 runs 15 residues. The CDR3: CASRYPGQGANVLTF. The CDR3 bases are TGTGCCAGCAGATATCCGGGACAGGGGGCCAACGTCCTGACTTTC.

This clone showed up just once. The V call is TRBV9, the J call TRBJ1-1; D might be TRBD1 (5 bases). CDR3 size: 14 residues. Per germline, CDR1 SGDLS and CDR2 YYNGEE. V lost 3 bases and J 6 bases, leaving 15 bases between the germline ends. The CDR3 nucleotides read TGTGCCAGCAGCGCCCGGGGGGTCGGGGCTGAAGCTTTCTTT. Encoded protein: CASSARGVGAEAFF.

The CDR3 is CASSSTSGGRTYEQYF. The CDR3 DNA reads TGTGCCAGCAGTTCGACTAGCGGGGGGAGAACCTACGAGCAGTACTTC. V is TRBV3-1 (or the pseudogene TRBV3-2) and J is TRBJ2-7; 13 bases match TRBD2. Germline CDR1 LGHDT, CDR2 YNNKEL (reference sequence). The J segment lost 2 bases and the V segment lost 6 bases, leaving 7 bases of the junction unmatched. The CDR3 runs to 16 residues.

The chain combines TRBV7-2 with TRBJ2-7, with 11 bases aligning to TRBD2. J gave up 5 bases and V 8 bases, and 11 bases lay outside the gene matches. Germline-derived CDR1 and CDR2 are SGHTA and FQGNSA. The CDR3 extends over 15 amino acids. The CDR3 loop reads CASEPRLAGRNEQYF. In DNA, the CDR3 is TGTGCCAGCGAACCCAGACTAGCGGGAAGGAACGAGCAGTACTTC.

This clone was found a few times. The rearrangement uses TRBV11-2 and TRBJ2-5; no clear D gene. The CDR3 is made up of 15 amino acids. The germline V gene has CDR1 SGHAT and CDR2 FQNNGV. The V and J ends lost 4 bases and 1 base respectively, with 13 bases between them. This CDR3 reads CASSSSSLVQETQYF. The DNA for the CDR3 is TGTGCCAGCAGCTCTTCTTCCCTAGTCCAAGAGACCCAGTACTTC.

This clone was counted once. The chain has TRBV24-1 and TRBJ2-3; 7 nucleotides line up with TRBD2. CDR1 KGHDR and CDR2 SFDVKD come from the germline V gene. The CDR3 length is 15 residues. Unmatched junction bases numbered 3, after V lost 2 bases and J lost 2 bases. The CDR3, as DNA: TGTGCCACCAGTGATTGGGAGGGCGACACAGATACGCAGTATTTT. Translation: CATSDWEGDTDTQYF.

Details on this clone: One junction end does not reproduce the germline sequence, and a read error may be involved. The chain carries TRBV7-2 and TRBJ2-7; a possible D gene is TRBD2 (7 bases). Germline assignment: CDR1 SGHTA and CDR2 FQGNSA. The CDR3 is 13 amino acids. CDR3 in DNA: TGTGCCAGCAGTTCCGGCGGCGGGGGCTTAAGGCACTTC. Translating it yields CASSSGGGGLRHF.

V usage is TRBV5-6 and J usage is TRBJ2-2, with 8 bases aligning to TRBD1. This CDR3 is 15 amino acids long. CDR1 SGHDT and CDR2 YYEEEE come from the germline V gene. V shed 4 bases, J shed 4 bases, and the junction held 6 bases outside the gene matches. CDR3 protein: CASSGQGMGTGELFF. The CDR3 region has the DNA TGTGCCAGCAGCGGACAGGGCATGGGCACCGGGGAGCTGTTTTTT.

V usage is TRBV6-5 and J usage is TRBJ1-1; D might be TRBD1 (6 bases). In germline, CDR1 is MNHEY, CDR2 SVGAGI. The CDR3 covers 15 residues. V was clipped by 5 bases and J by 3 bases, with 16 bases between them. The CDR3 coding sequence is TGTGCCAGCAGTCCCAACAGGGTGAGGGACACTGAAGCTTTCTTT. Translated: CASSPNRVRDTEAFF.

The V call is TRBV5-8, the J call TRBJ1-5; D perhaps matches TRBD1 (6 bases). CDR1 SGHTS and CDR2 YDEGEE come from the germline V gene. V gave up 0 bases and J gave up 4 bases, with 14 bases separating them. The CDR3 length is 16 residues. The CDR3 reads CASSLAAGVWNQPQHF. DNA for the CDR3: TGTGCCAGCAGCTTGGCCGCAGGGGTTTGGAATCAGCCCCAGCATTTT.

The CDR3 region is CASSRTGDTEAFF. The CDR3, as DNA: TGTGCCAGCAGTAGAACAGGGGACACTGAAGCTTTCTTT. This sequence joins TRBV6-5 and TRBJ1-1; 7 bases map to TRBD1. Per germline, CDR1 MNHEY and CDR2 SVGAGI. V was pared by 5 bases and J by 3 bases, with 3 bases of the junction left unmatched. The CDR3 length is 13 residues.

The chain recombines TRBV6-2 or TRBV6-3 with TRBJ2-3; 8 nucleotides align to TRBD2. V lost 2 bases, J lost 6 bases, and 7 bases stayed unmatched. The germline CDR1 and CDR2 sequences are MNHEY and SVGEGT. The CDR3 has 15 amino acids. CDR3 protein: CASSYGRGASDTQYF. In DNA form, the CDR3 reads TGTGCCAGCAGTTACGGGCGGGGGGCATCCGATACGCAGTATTTT.

The chain employs TRBV2 and TRBJ2-4; maybe TRBD2 (7 bases). The CDR3 contains 16 residues. From germline, CDR1 is SNHLY and CDR2 FYNNEI. V lost 2 bases and J 0 bases, leaving 11 bases between the germline ends. The DNA for the CDR3 is TGTGCCAGCAGTGAAAGGGGGGGTCTAGCCAAAAACATTCAGTACTTC. It yields the protein CASSERGGLAKNIQYF.

This clone was counted a single time. The chain links TRBV29-1 to TRBJ1-2; no reliable D call. V lost 5 bases, J lost 4 bases, and 14 bases lay in between. This CDR3 has 13 residues. Germline V gene data show CDR1 as SQVTM and CDR2 as ANQGSEA. The CDR3 reads CSVPALGIYGYTF. The CDR3 DNA reads TGCAGCGTTCCGGCCCTCGGGATCTATGGCTACACCTTC.

The CDR3 DNA reads as TGTGCCAGCTCTTCCCTTCAGGGTTCGGATGGCTACACCTTC. It yields the protein CASSSLQGSDGYTF. The chain joins TRBV3-1 (or the pseudogene TRBV3-2) to TRBJ1-2; D is possibly TRBD1 (5 bases). Per germline, CDR1 LGHDT and CDR2 YNNKEL (reference sequence). This CDR3 has 14 amino acids. The germline V and J ends were trimmed by 8 bases and 6 bases, with 19 bases remaining between them.

The chain combines TRBV5-1 with TRBJ2-7; TRBD1 might be the D (6 bases). V was cut by 4 bases and J by 2 bases, with 13 bases left in between. The CDR3 contains 14 residues. CDR1 and CDR2 from the germline V gene are SGHRS and YFSETQ. The CDR3: CASSIQGYPYEQYF. CDR3 DNA: TGCGCCAGCAGCATTCAGGGGTACCCCTACGAGCAGTACTTC.

The sample holds a few counts of this clone. The rearrangement uses TRBV11-2 and TRBJ1-6, with D maybe TRBD1 (6 bases). The ends were cut back, 4 bases at V and 0 bases at J, with 16 bases in the middle. This CDR3 is built from 18 residues. The germline V gene encodes CDR1 SGHAT and CDR2 FQNNGV. CDR3 loop: CASSSRQGHGSYNSPLHF. The DNA for the CDR3 is TGTGCCAGCAGCTCCCGGCAGGGGCACGGCTCCTATAATTCACCCCTCCACTTT.